The TCR beta chain under discussion was sequenced for a study of PD-L1 blockade in urothelial cancer. Stated time point: peripheral blood 6 weeks after treatment start. The patients had locally advanced or metastatic urothelial carcinoma. The CDR3 sequence is 16 residues long. V was pared by 3 bases and J by 14 bases, with 18 bases of the junction left unmatched. Germline V gene sequence: CDR1 LNHNV, CDR2 YYDKDF (reference sequence). Sequencing used immunoSEQ multiplex PCR; TCRdb keeps in-frame clones, though not all of them. The repertoire consists of 95,000 to 130,000 clones, with roughly 90% occurring once and the leading ten covering 1.7%.

The chain uses TRBV15 and TRBJ2-1, with 8 bases fitting TRBD2. Sequencing was performed on PBMCs, taken around atezolizumab (anti-PD-L1) treatment. This sequence originates from a man in his sixties with urothelial cancer. The CDR3 loop reads CATSRERERGPSGKFF. DNA of the CDR3: TGTGCCACCAGCAGGGAAAGGGAGCGGGGGCCCTCTGGGAAGTTCTTC. The full variable domain, in which reference TRBV15 and TRBJ2-1 provide the parts outside the CDR3, is DAMVIQNPRYQVTQFGKPVTLSCSQTLNHNVMYWYQQKSSQAPKLLFHYYDKDFNNEADTPDNFQSRRPNTSFCFLDIRSPGLGDTAMYLCATSRERERGPSGKFFGPGTRLTVL.